This passage covers 22 T cell receptor beta chains from one sample sequenced in a study of shared T cell receptors in the human thymus. Using immunoSEQ multiplex PCR, the repertoire was profiled, and TCRdb retains in-frame clones only, with some absent. The sample has over 350,000 clones; more than 85% are singletons. Sequencing used thymocytes. These receptors were obtained from a human donor.

The chain is built from TRBV6-1 and TRBJ2-7, with D tentatively TRBD2 (5 bases). The CDR3 totals 13 residues. Germline V gene data show CDR1 as MNHNS and CDR2 as SASEGT. Trimming took 1 base from V and 6 from J, leaving 10 bases between them. CDR3 amino acids: CASSEGCGLEQYF. The CDR3 DNA sequence: TGTGCCAGCAGTGAAGGATGCGGGCTCGAGCAGTACTTC.

The CDR3 coding sequence is TGTGCCTGGAGGTACTCGACAGGGTTTATCTATGGCTACACCTTC. Protein sequence: CAWRYSTGFIYGYTF. The rearrangement joins TRBV30 to TRBJ1-2; TRBD1 aligns across 7 bases. Germline lookup yields CDR1 GTSNPN and CDR2 SVGIG (reference sequence). The CDR3 spans 15 residues. The trim removed 3 bases at V and 4 bases at J, leaving 11 bases unmatched.

The chain employs TRBV28 and TRBJ2-1, with D possibly matching TRBD2 (6 bases). V shed 8 bases and J shed 3 bases, with 14 bases lying between them. The CDR3 extends over 14 amino acids. From germline, CDR1 is MDHEN and CDR2 SYDVKM. CDR3 amino acids: CASSGGDFYNEQFF. CDR3 bases: TGTGCCAGCTCCGGCGGGGACTTCTACAATGAGCAGTTCTTC. Variable domain in full (rest from reference TRBV28 and TRBJ2-1): DVKVTQSSRYLVKRTGEKVFLECVQDMDHENMFWYRQDPGLGLRLIYFSYDVKMKEKGDIPEGYSVSREKKERFSLILESASTNQTSMYLCASSGGDFYNEQFFGPGTRLTVL.

The chain recombines TRBV28 with TRBJ2-5, with 9 bases that match TRBD2. This CDR3 comprises 13 residues. CDR1 is MDHEN, CDR2 SYDVKM, per germline. V lost 7 bases and J lost 5; bases outside the gene matches: 5. This CDR3 is CASTREGRETQYF. The DNA for the CDR3 is TGTGCCAGCACGCGGGAGGGCCGTGAGACCCAGTACTTC.

This clone was observed a single time. The V gene is TRBV5-1, the J gene TRBJ2-1, with 8 bases fitting TRBD2. CDR3 length: 14 amino acids. V trimming: 3 bases; J trimming: 10 bases; junction bases outside the gene matches: 9. Germline CDR1 SGHRS, CDR2 YFSETQ. The CDR3: CASSWTSAGGEQFF. CDR3 nucleotides: TGCGCCAGCAGCTGGACGAGCGCGGGGGGCGAGCAGTTCTTC.

The chain is built from TRBV29-1 and TRBJ2-1; D is possibly TRBD1 (5 bases). Germline CDR1 reads SQVTM; CDR2 reads ANQGSEA. CDR3 length equals 13 residues. V lost 4 bases and J lost 5, with 12 bases in between. The CDR3 DNA sequence: TGCAGCGTTGGGAGAGGCAGGGACAATGAGCAGTTCTTC. It encodes CSVGRGRDNEQFF.

This rearrangement joins TRBV28 to TRBJ2-7; TRBD2 matches 10 bases. The CDR3 spans 16 residues. V lost 8 bases and J lost 2; bases outside the gene matches: 12. Germline CDR1 MDHEN, CDR2 SYDVKM. The chain's CDR3 is CASSHRGLADPYEQYF. CDR3 nucleotides: TGTGCCAGCTCCCACCGAGGACTAGCGGACCCCTACGAGCAGTACTTC.

The rearrangement joins TRBV27 to TRBJ1-1; D remains unclear. The V gene's germline CDR1 is MNHEY and CDR2 SMNVEV (reference sequence). CDR3 length: 14 amino acids. Trimming removed 0 bases from V and 4 bases from J, with 9 bases in between. Written as DNA, the CDR3 is TGTGCCAGCAGTTTATCCGGGCGGGGCACTGAAGCTTTCTTT. Protein product: CASSLSGRGTEAFF.

The chain couples TRBV2 to TRBJ2-4, with a weak D call TRBD1 (6 bases). CDR1 is SNHLY and CDR2 is FYNNEI in the germline V gene. CDR3 size: 16 residues. V was cut by 6 bases and J by 3 bases, with 18 bases left in between. The CDR3 DNA reads TGTGCCAGCAGAGAAACAGGGCAGAAGGGCAAAAACATTCAGTACTTC. Its translation: CASRETGQKGKNIQYF.

In its sample, this clone was seen once. The chain recombines TRBV7-3 with TRBJ1-3, with D hard to call. The V and J ends lost 2 bases and 2 bases respectively, with 7 bases between them. There are 14 residues in the CDR3. Germline values: CDR1 SGHTA, CDR2 FQGTGA. CDR3 protein: CASSLDGTGNTIYF. The DNA for the CDR3 is TGTGCCAGCAGCTTAGACGGGACTGGAAACACCATATATTTT.

The chain joins TRBV6-1 to TRBJ1-2, with D perhaps TRBD1 (5 bases). Germline V gene lookup returns CDR1 MNHNS and CDR2 SASEGT. The V end lost 0 bases, the J end lost 4 bases, and 9 bases lay between the germline ends. The CDR3 extends over 14 amino acids. The CDR3 DNA sequence: TGTGCCAGCAGTGAAGCTGGGGGTGTCTATGGCTACACCTTC. Encoded protein: CASSEAGGVYGYTF.

The chain combines TRBV7-6 with TRBJ2-7; D possibly corresponds to TRBD2 (6 bases). Germline V gene sequence: CDR1 SGHVS, CDR2 FNYEAQ. The CDR3 is made up of 14 amino acids. V shed 5 bases and J shed 2 bases, with 13 bases lying between them. CDR3 sequence reads: CASSARDSTYEQYF. DNA of the CDR3: TGTGCCAGCAGCGCCCGGGACTCCACCTACGAGCAGTACTTC.

This chain joins TRBV1 and TRBJ2-1; the table gives TRBD2 as D, unverified against the DNA. TRBV1 is a recognized pseudogene. This CDR3 has 18 residues. The CDR3, as DNA: TGCACCAGCAGCCACTACCCCTTGGGAGGCGAACCCGGCAATGAGCAGTTCTTC. It codes for CTSSHYPLGGEPGNEQFF.

The V call is TRBV6-1, the J call TRBJ1-3, with 12 bases matching TRBD1. This CDR3 comprises 17 residues. The germline CDR1 and CDR2 sequences are MNHNS and SASEGT. J was trimmed by 3 bases and V by 4 bases; bases with no gene match: 7. This chain's CDR3 is CASSGRGQGARGNTIYF. As DNA, the CDR3 is TGTGCCAGCAGTGGCCGGGGACAGGGGGCGCGTGGAAACACCATATATTTT.

This clone was counted between two and nine times. The chain has TRBV7-8 and TRBJ1-1, with 9 positions matching TRBD1. Germline CDR1 is SGHVS and CDR2 is FQNEAQ. The V and J ends lost 5 bases and 0 bases, in that order; junction bases with no gene match: 13. CDR3 size: 18 residues. In DNA, the CDR3 is TGTGCCAGCAGCCTGGATTTGAGGACAGGGGTTATGAACACTGAAGCTTTCTTT. Its translation: CASSLDLRTGVMNTEAFF.

J is TRBJ1-2 and V is TRBV28; 9 bases are a match to TRBD1. Trimming at V came to 2 bases and at J to 5 bases, leaving 15 bases not matched to a gene. CDR1 and CDR2 from the germline V gene are MDHEN and SYDVKM. The CDR3 is 18 amino acids. DNA of the CDR3: TGTGCCAGCAGTTTAGGGGTTTATTGGGACAGGGCCACTTATGGCTACACCTTC. It encodes CASSLGVYWDRATYGYTF.

The CDR3 sequence is CATSSSGTVRSVYGYTF. Written as DNA, the CDR3 is TGTGCCACCAGCAGTTCCGGAACAGTGCGGTCCGTCTATGGCTACACCTTC. V and J are TRBV15 and TRBJ1-2; D is unresolved. This CDR3 comprises 17 residues. CDR1 and CDR2 (germline): LNHNV, YYDKDF (reference sequence). The V and J ends lost 3 bases and 4 bases respectively, with 21 bases between them.

This chain uses TRBV15 with TRBJ2-7, with D perhaps matching TRBD2 (6 bases). Germline assignment: CDR1 LNHNV and CDR2 YYDKDF (reference sequence). V lost 0 bases and J 1 base, leaving 7 bases between the germline ends. The CDR3 has 14 residues. DNA for the CDR3: TGTGCCACCAGCAGAGAGGGGGGATCCTACGAGCAGTACTTC. Translated, it gives CATSREGGSYEQYF.

This rearrangement joins TRBV19 to TRBJ1-3; no firm D call. V dropped 5 bases and J dropped 5 bases, with 19 bases sitting between them. The CDR3 is 16 amino acids. Germline CDR1 and CDR2: LNHDA and SQIVND (reference sequence). The CDR3: CASSGEKAAHRNTIYF. The CDR3 bases are TGTGCCAGTAGTGGAGAGAAGGCGGCTCACCGAAACACCATATATTTT.

The V gene is TRBV7-6, the J gene TRBJ2-1; TRBD2 is a possible D gene (6 bases). V lost 4 bases and J lost 4, with 23 bases in between. The CDR3 has 18 amino acids. CDR1 and CDR2 (germline): SGHVS, FNYEAQ. CDR3: CASSWGAGRGRDYNEQFF. CDR3 in DNA: TGTGCCAGCAGCTGGGGAGCCGGGAGAGGGCGGGATTACAATGAGCAGTTCTTC. Supplemented by reference TRBV7-6 and TRBJ2-1, the full variable domain reads GAGVSQSPRYKVTKRGQDVALRCDPISGHVSLYWYRQALGQGPEFLTYFNYEAQQDKSGLPNDRFSAERPEGSISTLTIQRTEQRDSAMYRCASSWGAGRGRDYNEQFFGPGTRLTVL.

The rearrangement uses TRBV7-6 and TRBJ1-5; D ambiguous. CDR1 and CDR2 (germline): SGHVS, FNYEAQ. CDR3 length: 14 amino acids. V gave up 4 bases and J gave up 5 bases, with 12 bases separating them. CDR3 DNA: TGTGCCAGCAGCTCAGGCTGGACCGATCAGCCCCAGCATTTT. It yields the protein CASSSGWTDQPQHF.

This sequence joins TRBV27 and TRBJ2-7; D may be TRBD2 (5 bases). Germline V lookup: CDR1 MNHEY, CDR2 SMNVEV (reference sequence). V was trimmed by 6 bases and J by 2 bases, leaving 17 bases between them. The CDR3 runs 15 residues. The CDR3 loop reads CASSVEGMATYEQYF. For the CDR3, the DNA is TGTGCCAGCAGCGTAGAGGGAATGGCGACCTACGAGCAGTACTTC.